These 30 T cell receptor beta chains were sequenced from one sample in a study of blood T cell repertoires in COVID-19. Assay: immunoSEQ multiplex PCR; the TCRdb copy retains only in-frame clones and omits some. The sample yields under 200,000 clones, approximately 85% seen once. Sequencing was done on a sample of peripheral blood. Receptors originate from a man aged 55 to 70 who had recovered from COVID-19.

The genes are TRBV30 and TRBJ2-7; no clear D. From germline, CDR1 is GTSNPN and CDR2 SVGIG (reference sequence). V was trimmed by 2 bases and J by 2 bases, leaving 4 bases between them. This CDR3 region has 11 residues. DNA of the CDR3: TGTGCCTGGAGTAACACCTACGAGCAGTACTTC. This sequence encodes CAWSNTYEQYF.

This chain links TRBV11-1 with TRBJ2-5, with D tentatively TRBD1 (5 bases). Germline V lookup: CDR1 SGHAT, CDR2 FQDESV (reference sequence). There are 16 residues in the CDR3. V dropped 0 bases and J dropped 5 bases, with 16 bases sitting between them. CDR3 loop: CASSLAGAAGVETQYF. Written as DNA, the CDR3 is TGTGCCAGCAGCTTAGCAGGGGCGGCAGGAGTGGAGACCCAGTACTTC. Full variable domain (outside the CDR3, taken from reference TRBV11-1 and TRBJ2-5): EAEVAQSPRYKITEKSQAVAFWCDPISGHATLYWYRQILGQGPELLVQFQDESVVDDSQLPKDRFSAERLKGVDSTLKIQPAELGDSAMYLCASSLAGAAGVETQYFGPGTRLLVL.

The chain couples TRBV5-1 to TRBJ2-7, with a weak D call TRBD1 (5 bases). V lost 1 base, J lost 12 bases, and 20 bases lay in between. The CDR3 sequence is 14 residues long. Germline loops: CDR1 SGHRS, CDR2 YFSETQ. The CDR3 nucleotides are TGCGCCAGCAGCTTGTATTCGAGTCAGCAGGGTCTGTACTTC. Encoded protein: CASSLYSSQQGLYF. Full variable domain (missing parts from reference TRBV5-1 and TRBJ2-7): KAGVTQTPRYLIKTRGQQVTLSCSPISGHRSVSWYQQTPGQGLQFLFEYFSETQRNKGNFPGRFSGRQFSNSRSEMNVSTLELGDSALYLCASSLYSSQQGLYFGPGTRLTVT.

CDR3 sequence: CASSSTPNYGYTF. The CDR3 DNA follows: TGTGCCAGCAGCTCGACTCCTAACTATGGCTACACCTTC. V is TRBV6-5 and J is TRBJ1-2; no firm D call. CDR1 is MNHEY and CDR2 is SVGAGI in the germline V gene. CDR3 length equals 13 residues. V was pared by 6 bases and J by 0 bases, with 8 bases between.

V gene TRBV10-3 combines with J gene TRBJ1-6; no definite D call. This CDR3 region has 14 residues. V was pared by 4 bases and J by 7 bases, with 11 bases between. The V gene's germline CDR1 is ENHRY and CDR2 SYGVKD. CDR3 amino acids: CAISGETANSPLHF. CDR3 coding DNA: TGTGCCATCAGTGGGGAGACGGCCAATTCACCCCTCCACTTT.

The chain has TRBV11-2 and TRBJ1-2; 9 bases are shared with TRBD1. The germline CDR1 and CDR2 sequences are SGHAT and FQNNGV. The V segment lost 4 bases and the J segment 4 bases; nucleotides outside the gene matches: 7. The CDR3 consists of 15 residues. DNA of the CDR3: TGTGCCAGCAGCTCAGGACAGGGGCGGACCTATGGCTACACCTTC. Translation gives CASSSGQGRTYGYTF. The whole variable domain, remainder taken from reference TRBV11-2 and TRBJ1-2, is EAGVAQSPRYKIIEKRQSVAFWCNPISGHATLYWYQQILGQGPKLLIQFQNNGVVDDSQLPKDRFSAERLKGVDSTLKIQPAKLEDSAVYLCASSSGQGRTYGYTFGSGTRLTVV.

The rearrangement uses TRBV18 and TRBJ2-1; D possibly corresponds to TRBD2 (5 bases). This CDR3 region has 13 residues. Germline V gene sequence: CDR1 KGHSH, CDR2 LQKENI. Trimming cost V 0 bases and J 7 bases, with 7 bases left between them. CDR3 coding DNA: TGTGCCAGCTCACCACCGGGGAGAAATGAGCAGTTCTTC. As protein: CASSPPGRNEQFF.

This clone was seen just once. This may be a read error: a much more frequent sequence differs by one nucleotide. The gene calls are TRBV4-3 and TRBJ2-1; D remains unclear. This CDR3 contains 12 residues. CDR1 and CDR2 (germline): LGHNA, YSLEER. Deletions cut 0 bases from V and 5 bases from J, with 2 bases between. The CDR3 reads CASSQDNNEQFF. The DNA for the CDR3 is TGCGCCAGCAGCCAAGATAACAATGAGCAGTTCTTC.

This clone appeared once. This rearrangement joins TRBV6-1 to TRBJ1-5; tentatively, D is TRBD1 (5 bases). CDR3 size: 16 residues. Trimming took off 0 bases at V and 5 bases at J, with 14 bases between the two ends. Germline V gene data show CDR1 as MNHNS and CDR2 as SASEGT. The CDR3 DNA sequence: TGTGCCAGCAGTGAAGCGGGAGGGGCCGGGGATCAGCCCCAGCATTTT. Protein: CASSEAGGAGDQPQHF.

The J gene is TRBJ1-2, the V gene TRBV4-1; D not resolved. Trimming cost V 0 bases and J 5 bases, with 19 bases left between them. CDR1 is MGHRA and CDR2 is YSYEKL in the germline V gene. This CDR3 is 17 amino acids long. This CDR3 is CASSQERLLIRGYGYTF. CDR3 in DNA: TGCGCCAGCAGCCAAGAGCGGCTGCTTATTCGAGGGTATGGCTACACCTTC.

This chain links TRBV18 with TRBJ1-3; D possibly corresponds to TRBD1 (6 bases). The CDR3 loop spans 15 amino acids. Germline assignment: CDR1 KGHSH and CDR2 LQKENI. Trimming pared 6 bases from V and 0 bases from J, leaving 12 bases between. The CDR3 loop reads CASSQRTVSGNTIYF. The DNA for the CDR3 is TGTGCCAGCTCCCAACGGACAGTCTCTGGAAACACCATATATTTT.

The J gene is TRBJ1-2, the V gene TRBV2, with 10 bases fitting TRBD1. The germline V gene has CDR1 SNHLY and CDR2 FYNNEI. This CDR3 comprises 15 residues. V lost 5 bases, J lost 8 bases, and 11 bases stayed unmatched. In DNA form, the CDR3 reads TGTGCCAGCAGTTTGGCCGGGACAGGGGTCGGGGGCTACACCTTC. This translates into CASSLAGTGVGGYTF.

The V gene is TRBV4-2, the J gene TRBJ1-6; the match to TRBD1 covers 8 bases. Germline V gene data show CDR1 as LGHNA and CDR2 as YNFKEQ. This CDR3 comprises 19 residues. J gave up 9 bases and V 0 bases, and 16 bases lay outside the gene matches. The CDR3 sequence is CASSQDDLRQGARSSPLHF. CDR3 coding DNA: TGTGCCAGCAGCCAAGACGACCTAAGGCAGGGGGCGCGGAGTTCACCCCTCCACTTT.

This chain connects TRBV19 to TRBJ1-4, with TRBD1 identical over 7 bases. The CDR3 spans 16 residues. V shed 4 bases, J shed 8 bases, and the junction held 13 bases outside the gene matches. Germline V gene lookup returns CDR1 LNHDA and CDR2 SQIVND (reference sequence). Written as DNA, the CDR3 is TGTGCCAGTAGTACAGGAACAGGGGTTAGCGACGAAAAACTGTTTTTT. It yields the protein CASSTGTGVSDEKLFF.

This clone was seen a handful of times. This chain joins TRBV4-2 and TRBJ2-7, with 12 bases matching TRBD2. There are 18 residues in the CDR3. Losses at the gene ends were 0 bases for V and 2 bases for J; bases not matched to a gene: 8. Germline V gene lookup returns CDR1 LGHNA and CDR2 YNFKEQ. CDR3 coding DNA: TGTGCCAGCAGCCAAGATCCCACTAGCGGGGGGACTCCCTACGAGCAGTACTTC. Protein sequence: CASSQDPTSGGTPYEQYF.

In this sample, this clone turned up once. The rearrangement uses TRBV5-1 and TRBJ1-4, with D unresolved. This CDR3 has 16 amino acids. V was clipped by 0 bases and J by 0 bases, with 9 bases between them. Germline assignment: CDR1 SGHRS and CDR2 YFSETQ. The CDR3 DNA sequence: TGCGCCAGCAGCTTGGAGGCGGTTGCAACTAATGAAAAACTGTTTTTT. It specifies CASSLEAVATNEKLFF.

The chain combines TRBV18 with TRBJ1-3, with a possible D match to TRBD1 (6 bases). CDR3 length: 16 amino acids. Trimming removed 0 bases from V and 0 bases from J, with 9 bases in between. The germline V gene has CDR1 KGHSH and CDR2 LQKENI. As DNA, the CDR3 is TGTGCCAGCTCACCACCGACAGGCGCCTCTGGAAACACCATATATTTT. The encoded protein is CASSPPTGASGNTIYF.

The V gene is TRBV7-9, the J gene TRBJ1-1, with D perhaps matching TRBD1 (5 bases). The CDR3 runs 15 residues. Germline CDR1 is SEHNR and CDR2 is FQNEAQ (reference sequence). With 1 base removed from V and 2 bases from J, the gap between germline ends came to 11 bases. The CDR3 reads CASSLGWQGNTEAFF. CDR3 sequence (DNA): TGTGCCAGCAGCTTAGGGTGGCAGGGCAACACTGAAGCTTTCTTT.

This chain uses TRBV2 with TRBJ1-2, with D possibly being TRBD1 (6 bases). Germline V gene lookup returns CDR1 SNHLY and CDR2 FYNNEI. This CDR3 is built from 15 residues. V shed 3 bases and J shed 2 bases, with 13 bases lying between them. CDR3 sequence reads: CASSDPGHLNYGYTF. Here the CDR3 DNA reads TGTGCCAGCAGTGACCCGGGACACCTGAACTATGGCTACACCTTC.

The chain combines TRBV5-6 with TRBJ1-2, with TRBD1 matching over 7 bases. The CDR3 covers 11 residues. Germline CDR1 reads SGHDT; CDR2 reads YYEEEE. Trimming took 6 bases from V and 7 from J; bases not matched to a gene: 3. The CDR3 nucleotides are TGTGCCAGCAACAACAGGGGTGGCTACACCTTC. Its translation: CASNNRGGYTF.

The rearrangement links TRBV5-6 to TRBJ2-1; 12 bases line up with TRBD1. The CDR3 is 16 amino acids. The V gene end was trimmed by 3 bases and the J gene end by 2 bases; junction bases not matched to a gene: 3. Germline V CDR1 and CDR2: SGHDT, YYEEEE. In DNA form, the CDR3 reads TGTGCCAGCAGCTCTGGGACAGGGGGCCCCTACAATGAGCAGTTCTTC. Its protein product is CASSSGTGGPYNEQFF.

This sequence joins TRBV7-9 and TRBJ2-1; 10 positions match TRBD2. CDR3 length equals 16 residues. The germline gives CDR1 SEHNR, CDR2 FQNEAQ (reference sequence). The V gene end was trimmed by 0 bases and the J gene end by 5 bases; junction bases not matched to a gene: 4. CDR3 protein: CASSLAERGGDNEQFF. The CDR3 DNA reads as TGTGCCAGCAGCTTAGCGGAGCGGGGGGGAGACAATGAGCAGTTCTTC.

This clone has just one count. The CDR3 DNA follows: TGTGCCAGCAGTGCATTGGGACAGGGGGCGACAGATACGCAGTATTTT. This encodes CASSALGQGATDTQYF. The chain uses TRBV2 and TRBJ2-3; 12 bases agree with TRBD1. CDR3 length: 16 residues. CDR1 and CDR2 (germline): SNHLY, FYNNEI. V lost 4 bases and J lost 3; bases outside the gene matches: 5.

The gene calls are TRBV27 and TRBJ2-3; maybe TRBD2 (6 bases). Trimming shortened V by 4 bases and J by 3 bases, and 8 bases separated the two germline ends. Germline V CDR1 and CDR2: MNHEY, SMNVEV (reference sequence). There are 13 residues in the CDR3. The CDR3 spells CASSSRGTDTQYF. For the CDR3, the DNA is TGTGCCAGCAGTTCACGGGGGACAGATACGCAGTATTTT.

V gene TRBV5-1 combines with J gene TRBJ2-2; 9 nucleotides align to TRBD1. This CDR3 is 15 amino acids long. V shed 4 bases, J shed 5 bases, and the junction held 6 bases outside the gene matches. Germline V lookup: CDR1 SGHRS, CDR2 YFSETQ. The CDR3 DNA is TGCGCCAGCAGCGGGGGACAGGGACGGACCGGGGAGCTGTTTTTT. This sequence encodes CASSGGQGRTGELFF.

The CDR3 nucleotides read TGTGCCAGTAGCCCACCCCGGGACAGATCTAATGAAAAACTGTTTTTT. Its protein is CASSPPRDRSNEKLFF. The chain joins TRBV19 to TRBJ1-4; 7 bases align to TRBD1. With V trimmed by 6 bases and J by 3 bases, 10 bases remained unmatched. Germline CDR1 reads LNHDA; CDR2 reads SQIVND (reference sequence). The CDR3 runs 16 residues.

This sequence joins TRBV19 and TRBJ2-7; D possibly corresponds to TRBD1 (6 bases). V was cut by 3 bases and J by 3 bases, with 9 bases left in between. CDR1 LNHDA and CDR2 SQIVND come from the germline V gene (reference sequence). There are 13 residues in the CDR3. CDR3 coding DNA: TGTGCCAGTAGTATTACAGGGTACTACGAGCAGTACTTC. The encoded protein is CASSITGYYEQYF.

This clone was observed a single time. The chain uses TRBV29-1 and TRBJ1-2; 10 bases map to TRBD1. Germline CDR1 reads SQVTM; CDR2 reads ANQGSEA. With V trimmed by 2 bases and J by 4 bases, 10 bases remained unmatched. This CDR3 region has 16 residues. For the CDR3, the DNA is TGCAGCGTTGAAAGGCCGGGACAGGGGATCGGCTATGGCTACACCTTC. Translating it yields CSVERPGQGIGYGYTF.

The chain carries TRBV27 and TRBJ2-5; 8 nucleotides align to TRBD1. The V and J ends lost 9 bases and 5 bases, in that order; junction bases with no gene match: 14. The V gene's germline CDR1 is MNHEY and CDR2 SMNVEV (reference sequence). The CDR3 totals 15 residues. CDR3: CASRGGQGVRETQYF. As DNA, the CDR3 is TGTGCCAGTCGGGGAGGACAGGGAGTAAGGGAGACCCAGTACTTC.

This clone occurred once. This chain connects TRBV7-9 to TRBJ1-1; D is perhaps TRBD1 (5 bases). The length of the CDR3 is 14 residues. Germline CDR1 is SEHNR and CDR2 is FQNEAQ (reference sequence). With 0 bases removed from V and 6 bases from J, the gap between germline ends came to 11 bases. The CDR3 DNA follows: TGTGCCAGCAGCTTAGCGCTATTGACAGCTGAAGCTTTCTTT. Its protein product is CASSLALLTAEAFF.